The rows below give T cell receptor beta chains drawn from one sample of a study of regulatory T cells in long-lasting Graves disease. Via MiXCR, TCRdb re-called the multiplex PCR reads, giving one row per CDR3 protein. The data hold 560,000 or so distinct CDR3 sequences, with about 16% observed a single time. In addition, the sample was reused for a study of T cells in Graves' hyperthyroidism and ophthalmopathy.

Material: peripheral blood mononuclear cells (PBMCs), obtained at new diagnosis, from a patient treated with antithyroid drugs. Receptors were obtained from a man aged 18 to 35 with Graves disease. Both conserved end residues are part of each CDR3. D genes are given only for firm matches. Clone size is stated in some rows and not others, as once, few, many or a class when expanded.

J: TRBJ1-5; D: .; V: TRBV2; size: many; DNA: TGTGCCAGCGAGCCAAAAGGGTCGGATGGACAGCCCCAGCATTTT; CDR3: CASEPKGSDGQPQHF
J: TRBJ1-1; D: TRBD1; V: TRBV15; size: many; DNA: TGTGCCACCAGCCGCCCGACAGGGGCCCCAGGGAACACTGAAGCTTTCTTT; CDR3: CATSRPTGAPGNTEAFF
J: TRBJ2-3; D: .; V: TRBV6-2/TRBV6-3; size: many; DNA: TGTGCCAGCAGTGATGTTGGGTTTCGCACAGATACGCAGTATTTT; CDR3: CASSDVGFRTDTQYF
J: TRBJ2-1; D: .; V: TRBV2; size: many; DNA: TGTGCCAGCAGTGAATTCCGGGCGGCCTACAATGAGCAGTTCTTC; CDR3: CASSEFRAAYNEQFF
J: TRBJ1-5; D: .; V: TRBV2; size: many; DNA: TGTGCCAGCAGCCCTAGGGGACAAAGACAGCCCCAGCATTTT; CDR3: CASSPRGQRQPQHF
J: TRBJ1-2; D: .; V: TRBV2; size: many; DNA: TGTGCCAGCAGTGACAGGGCTGGTGGCTACACCTTC; CDR3: CASSDRAGGYTF
J: TRBJ1-4; D: .; V: TRBV4-1; size: .; DNA: TGCGCCAGCGATCGGTCGGGCCAGGCTAATGAAAAACTGTTTTTT; CDR3: CASDRSGQANEKLFF
J: TRBJ1-4; D: .; V: TRBV6-9; size: once; DNA: TGTGCCAGCAGTTTCCCTTCTGAGGGTGAAAAACTGTTTTTT; CDR3: CASSFPSEGEKLFF
J: TRBJ1-5; D: TRBD1; V: TRBV27; size: many; DNA: TGTGCCAGCAGTTTACAGGGGGCAAGACAGCCCCAGCATTTT; CDR3: CASSLQGARQPQHF
J: TRBJ2-1; D: TRBD2; V: TRBV7-9; size: few; DNA: TGTGCCAGCAGCTTGGGAGGGGGCGGGAGGGCCGCTGAGCAGTTCTTC; CDR3: CASSLGGGGRAAEQFF
J: TRBJ1-3; D: .; V: TRBV6-1; size: .; DNA: TGTGCCAGCACTGAGTTACAGGCGATCTCTGGAAACACCATATATTTT; CDR3: CASTELQAISGNTIYF
J: TRBJ2-7; D: TRBD2; V: TRBV27; size: few; DNA: TGTGCCAGCTTCTCTCAGGGGACTAGACACGAGCAGTACTTC; CDR3: CASFSQGTRHEQYF
J: TRBJ2-7; D: .; V: TRBV6-5; size: many; DNA: TGTGCCAGCAGTTACTGTACTAATGGGGGGTGCGAGCAGTACTTC; CDR3: CASSYCTNGGCEQYF
J: TRBJ1-1; D: .; V: TRBV7-9; size: .; DNA: TGTGCCAGCAGCTTAGCCGAAGGAAGCACTGAAGCTTTCTTT; CDR3: CASSLAEGSTEAFF